This is a list of T cell receptor beta chains from one sample in a study of blood T cells in healthy people across ages. TCRdb reprocessed the 5' RACE reads with MiXCR, giving one entry per CDR3 protein. The data show a few hundred thousand distinct CDR3 sequences, around 27% seen once. These sequences were also reported in another study, on T cells of mothers and their children.

Sequences were obtained from blood. The receptors here all came from a boy under 10 years old in good health. The CDR3 runs from the conserved cysteine through the conserved F or W. The D gene is left open where the match is weak. Expanded clones are given a class, and other clones once, few, many or no size at all.

D | size | J | V | DNA | CDR3
NA | NA | TRBJ1-2 | TRBV29-1 | TGCAGCGTGCCCTCTACGACCCCTTCTAACTATGGCTACACCTTC | CSVPSTTPSNYGYTF
TRBD2 | NA | TRBJ2-1 | TRBV12-3/TRBV12-4 | TGTGCCAGCAGGGGGCGGGGGGCGGGGCGGAACTACAATGAGCAGTTCTTC | CASRGRGAGRNYNEQFF
NA | many | TRBJ2-5 | TRBV11-2 | TGTGCCAGCAGCTTAAGCAGGGTAGAGACCCAGTACTTC | CASSLSRVETQYF
NA | NA | TRBJ2-3 | TRBV20-1 | TGCAGTGCTCGCAGCTCCGGGTCTCCCACAGATACGCAGTATTTT | CSARSSGSPTDTQYF
TRBD2 | NA | TRBJ2-1 | TRBV25-1 | TGTGCCAGCAGTGATCCTTCCGGGACTAGCGGAAGTAGGTCCTACAATGAGCAGTTCTTC | CASSDPSGTSGSRSYNEQFF
TRBD1 | few | TRBJ1-4 | TRBV13 | TGTGCCAGCAGCTTAGGCCTGCAGGGGGAAGCAACTAATGAAAAACTGTTTTTT | CASSLGLQGEATNEKLFF
NA | few | TRBJ1-5 | TRBV20-1 | TGCAGTGCTAGAGCAGGGTATGGAGATCAGCCCCAGCATTTT | CSARAGYGDQPQHF
TRBD1 | few | TRBJ1-4 | TRBV2 | TGTGCCAGCAGGCCCGGGACAGGGGACGAAAAACTGTTTTTT | CASRPGTGDEKLFF
NA | few | TRBJ2-7 | TRBV7-9 | TGTGCCAGCAGCTTGTACGACAGTGCCTACGAGCAGTACTTC | CASSLYDSAYEQYF
NA | few | TRBJ2-1 | TRBV13 | TGTGCCAGCAGTTTAGAATCCTTCAGACTTGGATCCTACAATGAGCAGTTCTTC | CASSLESFRLGSYNEQFF
NA | NA | TRBJ2-7 | TRBV2 | TGTGCCAGCTCCGGGGGGTGGAACAGGGGTAGAGACGAGCAGTACTTC | CASSGGWNRGRDEQYF
NA | NA | TRBJ2-1 | TRBV20-1 | TGCTGTGCTAGAGTTCCCTACTGGGACAATGAGCAGTTCTTC | CCARVPYWDNEQFF
NA | NA | TRBJ2-2 | TRBV3-1 | TGTGCCAGCAGCCAATTCCCCCCAGGTTATTCGCGTGGCTTGAACACCGGGGAGCTGTTTTTT | CASSQFPPGYSRGLNTGELFF
TRBD2 | NA | TRBJ2-1 | TRBV10-3 | TGTGCCATCACTACTAGCGGCTCCTACAATGAGCAGTTCTTC | CAITTSGSYNEQFF
NA | NA | TRBJ1-1 | TRBV10-2 | TGCGCCAGCAGCAATAGACATCCCGGTCGGAACACTGAAGCTTTCTTT | CASSNRHPGRNTEAFF
TRBD1 | few | TRBJ2-2 | TRBV7-2 | TGTGCCAGCAGCTTGCGACAGGGGCGGGTCGGGGAGCTGTTTTTT | CASSLRQGRVGELFF
TRBD1 | NA | TRBJ1-4 | TRBV2 | TGTGCCGGATTGAAGGAGGGGGCGGCTAATGAAAAACTGTTTTTT | CAGLKEGAANEKLFF
TRBD2 | few | TRBJ2-3 | TRBV15 | TGTGCCACCAGCAGAGATAAGAAGCGGGGGGGCCACACAGATACGCAGTATTTT | CATSRDKKRGGHTDTQYF
NA | NA | TRBJ1-6 | TRBV6-2/TRBV6-3 | TGTGCCAGCGGAGCAATATCCGAAGATCGCTATTCACCCCTCCACTTT | CASGAISEDRYSPLHF
NA | NA | TRBJ2-2 | TRBV2 | TGTGCCAGCAGGGGAACGAGGGGCAGGTCCGGGGAGCTGTTTTTT | CASRGTRGRSGELFF
TRBD2 | NA | TRBJ2-5 | TRBV20-1 | TGCAGTGCCACACTAGCGGGAGGAAAAGAGACCCAGTACTTC | CSATLAGGKETQYF
NA | NA | TRBJ1-6 | TRBV6-1 | TGTGCCAGCAGCCCCCCTGGCAGCACAGGGATTGGTTCACCCCTCCACTTT | CASSPPGSTGIGSPLHF
NA | NA | TRBJ2-7 | TRBV19 | TGTGCCAGTAGTCTCCAAGGGCAGGTCCACGAGCAGTACTTC | CASSLQGQVHEQYF
NA | many | TRBJ1-1 | TRBV5-1 | TGTGCCAGCAGCTTAGCCCAGAACACTGAAGCTTTCTTT | CASSLAQNTEAFF
NA | NA | TRBJ2-3 | TRBV5-1 | TGCGCCAGCAGCTTGGGCCCTCAGGACAGCCCATGGGCAGATACGCAGTATTTT | CASSLGPQDSPWADTQYF
NA | few | TRBJ1-1 | TRBV7-2 | TGTGCCAGCAGCCATGGGGGGAGTCGAACTGAAGCTTTCTTT | CASSHGGSRTEAFF
NA | few | TRBJ1-3 | TRBV6-5 | TGTGCCAGTATCGGGCCAAGGGCTGGAAACACCATATATTTT | CASIGPRAGNTIYF
TRBD1 | NA | TRBJ2-7 | TRBV12-3/TRBV12-4 | TGTGCCAGCAGTCCCCCAGGGGGCCCCTACGAGCAGTACTTC | CASSPPGGPYEQYF
NA | few | TRBJ2-1 | TRBV14 | TGTGCCAGCAGCCAAGACAGGTCCTTTTACAATGAGCAGTTCTTC | CASSQDRSFYNEQFF
TRBD2 | NA | TRBJ2-3 | TRBV14 | TGTGCCAGCAGCCAGGGGAGACGACTAGCCGACCCCACAGATACGCAGTATTTT | CASSQGRRLADPTDTQYF
NA | NA | TRBJ2-3 | TRBV10-1 | TGCGCCAGCAGTGCTAGAACAGGGCAAGATACGCAGTATTTT | CASSARTGQDTQYF
NA | few | TRBJ2-7 | TRBV6-2/TRBV6-3 | TGTGCCAGCAGTTACTACGGCGAGCAGTACTTC | CASSYYGEQYF
NA | few | TRBJ1-2 | TRBV15 | TGTGCCACCAGCAGAGATAAGGGAAACTATGGCTACACCTTC | CATSRDKGNYGYTF